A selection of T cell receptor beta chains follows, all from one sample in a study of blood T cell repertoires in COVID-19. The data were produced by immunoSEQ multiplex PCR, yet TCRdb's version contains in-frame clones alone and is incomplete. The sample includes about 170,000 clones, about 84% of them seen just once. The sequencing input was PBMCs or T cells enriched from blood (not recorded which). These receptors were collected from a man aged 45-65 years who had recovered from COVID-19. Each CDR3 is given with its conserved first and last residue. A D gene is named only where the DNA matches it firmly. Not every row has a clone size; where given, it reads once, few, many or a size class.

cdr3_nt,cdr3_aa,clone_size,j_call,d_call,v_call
TGCGCCAGCAGGGCCTCGGGGAAGACGCAGTATTTT,CASRASGKTQYF,.,TRBJ2-3,.,TRBV5-1
TGTGCCAGTACTTCCTCGTCCGGGGAACAGCCCCAGCATTTT,CASTSSSGEQPQHF,.,TRBJ1-5,.,TRBV19
TGTGCCAGTACGGCCGGGAGCTCCTATAATTCACCCCTCCACTTT,CASTAGSSYNSPLHF,few,TRBJ1-6,.,TRBV19
TGCGCCAGCAGCTTTACAGGGCGGTATGGCTACACCTTC,CASSFTGRYGYTF,.,TRBJ1-2,.,TRBV5-1
TGTGCCAGCAGCTCCTCGTACGGGGGGCTCTCTGGGGCCAACGTCCTGACTTTC,CASSSSYGGLSGANVLTF,.,TRBJ2-6,.,TRBV3-1/TRBV3-2
TGCGCCAGCAGTGAGTCCTCTACGGGATCAGATACGCAGTATTTT,CASSESSTGSDTQYF,.,TRBJ2-3,.,TRBV10-2
TGCAGCGTTCCAATGGGAGGGGGTTGGGCAGATACGCAGTATTTT,CSVPMGGGWADTQYF,few,TRBJ2-3,.,TRBV29-1
TGTGCCTGGAGGGGCGGGGGAGAGGCAGATACGCAGTATTTT,CAWRGGGEADTQYF,few,TRBJ2-3,TRBD2,TRBV30
TGCAGCGTTGTGGAGGGAGCGGATGGCTACACCTTC,CSVVEGADGYTF,.,TRBJ1-2,.,TRBV29-1
TGTGCCAGCTCACGGCAGGGTACTGAAGCTTTCTTT,CASSRQGTEAFF,once,TRBJ1-1,.,TRBV18
TGTGCCAGCAGTCAACCCGGGACAGGACACACTGAAGCTTTCTTT,CASSQPGTGHTEAFF,.,TRBJ1-1,TRBD1,TRBV28
TGTGCCAGCAGCGGTCAGGGGCATTCCTACCAAGAGACCCAGTACTTC,CASSGQGHSYQETQYF,.,TRBJ2-5,.,TRBV9
TGTGCCAGCAGCGCCGGGACAGGCTCCTTCCTCTATGGCTACACCTTC,CASSAGTGSFLYGYTF,.,TRBJ1-2,TRBD1,TRBV9
TGTGCCAGCAGCCTCGGACAGGGGAGGCACGAGCAGTACTTC,CASSLGQGRHEQYF,once,TRBJ2-7,TRBD1,TRBV11-2
TGTGCCAGCAGTTTAATGGTAGCAGAGACCCAGTACTTC,CASSLMVAETQYF,.,TRBJ2-5,.,TRBV12-3/TRBV12-4
TGCGCCAGCAGCCGAGAAAACAGGGGGGCGACAGGCGGGGAGCTGTTTTTT,CASSRENRGATGGELFF,.,TRBJ2-2,TRBD1,TRBV4-3
TGTGCCAGCAGTTTGGGGCCTGGGGAGACCCAGTACTTC,CASSLGPGETQYF,.,TRBJ2-5,.,TRBV6-5